These 22 T cell receptor beta chains originate from one sample sequenced in a study of Graves' ophthalmopathy and Graves' hyperthyroidism. The TCR beta CDR3 regions underwent amplification from RNA transcripts. Following a first-round RT-PCR that used HTBI primers, a second-round multiplex PCR was carried out. One entry per CDR3 protein, called by TCRdb with MiXCR from the multiplex PCR reads. Of approximately 700,000 distinct CDR3 sequences listed, roughly 41% are singletons. The sequenced material came from peripheral blood. The receptors were gathered from an adult man with Graves' ophthalmopathy.

There are many counts of this clonotype. The chain employs TRBV6-6 and TRBJ2-7; TRBD1 matches at 9 bases. The CDR3 loop spans 13 amino acids. The germline V gene has CDR1 MNHNY and CDR2 SVGAGI (reference sequence). Germline trimming cut 10 bases from V and 1 base from J; bases unmatched to any gene: 5. The CDR3 here is CAINRGQSYEQYF. In nucleotides, the CDR3 is TGTGCCATCAACAGGGGGCAATCCTACGAGCAGTACTTC.

This clonotype was recorded many times. Compared with germline, one end of the junction differs, possibly owing to a read error. This rearrangement joins TRBV4-3 to TRBJ1-5; D is unclear. The germline CDR1 and CDR2 sequences are LGHNA and YSLEER. This CDR3 region has 14 residues. The CDR3 coding sequence is TGTGCCAGCAGCCAAGAATCCAGCAATCAGCCCCAGCATTTT. Translating it yields CASSQESSNQPQHF.

As to this clonotype: This may come from a read error, since a much larger clone is one base off. This chain uses TRBV15 with TRBJ2-5; D not resolved. Germline V gene sequence: CDR1 LNHNV, CDR2 YYDKDF (reference sequence). The V and J ends lost 6 bases and 2 bases respectively, with 13 bases between them. There are 14 residues in the CDR3. The CDR3 region has the DNA TGTGCCACCAGTGTGATAACGACTCAAGAGACCCAGTACTTC. It is translated as CATSVITTQETQYF.

The chain joins TRBV7-2 to TRBJ2-5; TRBD1 aligns across 7 bases. V shed 6 bases and J 2 bases; nucleotides not matched to a gene: 9. This CDR3 is built from 15 residues. The germline CDR1 and CDR2 sequences are SGHTA and FQGNSA. CDR3 sequence (DNA): TGTGCCAGCAGAAAAGAGACAGGGCAACAAGAGACCCAGTACTTC. Translation: CASRKETGQQETQYF.

The rearrangement uses TRBV29-1 and TRBJ1-4, with 9 bases that match TRBD1. This CDR3 is 13 amino acids long. V gave up 2 bases and J gave up 6 bases; unmatched junction bases: 1. Germline values: CDR1 SQVTM, CDR2 ANQGSEA. DNA for the CDR3: TGCAGCGTTGAAACAGGGGGCGATGAAAAACTGTTTTTT. Its protein is CSVETGGDEKLFF.

The genes are TRBV7-9 and TRBJ2-7; TRBD2 matches at 8 bases. CDR3 size: 15 residues. The germline CDR1 and CDR2 sequences are SEHNR and FQNEAQ (reference sequence). V shed 2 bases, J shed 2 bases, and the junction held 5 bases outside the gene matches. CDR3 region: CASSLSTSGPYEQYF. CDR3 nucleotides: TGTGCCAGCAGCTTAAGTACTAGCGGTCCCTACGAGCAGTACTTC.

The J gene is TRBJ1-4, the V gene TRBV9; 12 positions match TRBD1. J lost 4 bases, V lost 4 bases, and 11 bases had no gene match. The CDR3 is 18 amino acids. Germline V CDR1 and CDR2: SGDLS, YYNGEE. The CDR3 sequence is CASSRGGGQGADNEKLFF. The CDR3 DNA reads as TGTGCCAGCAGCCGGGGAGGGGGACAGGGGGCTGATAATGAAAAACTGTTTTTT.

Note on this clonotype: The conserved closing phenylalanine or tryptophan is absent in this CDR3, likely reflecting a read error. The limits of the CDR3 on the DNA are not certain, so only TCRdb's listed CDR3 is given. This chain links TRBV29-1 with TRBJ2-7; the DNA was not used to check the table's D call, TRBD2. Per the germline V gene, CDR1 is SQVTM and CDR2 is ANQGSEA. With termini counted, the CDR3 has 9 amino acids. CDR3 amino acids: CSVEVAVRA.

Of note for this clonotype: Since a much larger clone is just one base distant, this may be a read error. J is TRBJ1-5 and V is TRBV19; 11 bases match TRBD1. Per the germline V gene, CDR1 is LNHDA and CDR2 is SQIVND (reference sequence). With 10 bases clipped from V and 5 bases from J, the junction kept 16 bases outside the gene matches. This CDR3 contains 17 residues. CDR3 sequence: CATSEGQGALGDQPQHF. The CDR3 nucleotides are TGTGCCACCTCCGAAGGACAGGGGGCTTTGGGCGATCAGCCCCAGCATTTT.

The chain links TRBV29-1 to TRBJ2-1; D ambiguous. The CDR3 length is 11 residues. CDR1 is SQVTM and CDR2 is ANQGSEA in the germline V gene. Trimming left V 4 bases short and J 12 bases short, with 13 bases between. The CDR3 region is CSVGPNVGQFF. The DNA of the CDR3 is TGCAGCGTTGGCCCCAACGTGGGGCAGTTCTTC.

This chain links TRBV7-9 with TRBJ2-5; D may correspond to TRBD1 or TRBD2 (6 bases each). The end of the DNA aligns better with TRBJ2-1, so the J call may be wrong. Germline V gene data show CDR1 as SEHNR and CDR2 as FQNEAQ (reference sequence). CDR3 length equals 13 residues. The CDR3 DNA is TGTGCCAGCAGCTTAGGGGGGGCATTCGAGCAGTTCTTC. Translated, it gives CASSLGGAFEQFF.

As for this clonotype: A much larger clonotype is one base distant, so this may be a read error. The chain is built from TRBV20-1 and TRBJ1-5, with D possibly matching TRBD1 (6 bases). This CDR3 contains 12 residues. V lost 4 bases to trimming and J lost 4 bases, with 8 bases between them. Germline CDR1 and CDR2: DFQATT and SNEGSKA (reference sequence). CDR3 residues: CSANRENQPQHF. The CDR3 coding sequence is TGCAGTGCTAACAGGGAAAATCAGCCCCAGCATTTT.

This clonotype was found many times. This sequence joins TRBV6-5 and TRBJ1-2; TRBD1 might be the D (5 bases). The CDR3 length is 13 residues. V was clipped by 6 bases and J by 8 bases, with 16 bases between them. Per germline, CDR1 MNHEY and CDR2 SVGAGI. DNA of the CDR3: TGTGCCAGCAGCAGGGTTCTTAGCAGCGGCTACACCTTC. This encodes CASSRVLSSGYTF.

In nucleotides, the CDR3 is TGTGCCAGCAGCCGACGGGACAGGGCATACAATGAGCAGTACTTC. It is translated as CASSRRDRAYNEQYF. The chain couples TRBV7-2 to TRBJ2-7, with TRBD1 matching 9 bases. V trimming: 5 bases; J trimming: 7 bases; junction bases outside the gene matches: 12. The CDR3 runs to 15 residues. Per germline, CDR1 SGHTA and CDR2 FQGNSA. The variable domain in full, completed from reference TRBV7-2 and TRBJ2-7, reads GAGVSQSPSNKVTEKGKDVELRCDPISGHTALYWYRQSLGQGLEFLIYFQGNSAPDKSGLPSDRFSAERTGGSVSTLTIQRTQQEDSAVYLCASSRRDRAYNEQYFGPGTRLTVT.

The sample holds a few counts of this clonotype. V and J are TRBV11-2 and TRBJ1-1, with D hard to call. Deletions cut 5 bases from V and 1 base from J, with 11 bases between. The CDR3 totals 14 residues. Germline V gives CDR1 SGHAT, CDR2 FQNNGV. The DNA for the CDR3 is TGTGCCAGCAGCCGCTCGTTGGCGAACACTGAAGCTTTCTTT. It yields the protein CASSRSLANTEAFF.

The V gene is TRBV2, the J gene TRBJ1-5; a possible D gene is TRBD1 (6 bases). The CDR3 runs 14 residues. Germline CDR1 and CDR2: SNHLY and FYNNEI. Trimming took 8 bases from V and 6 from J, leaving 17 bases between them. CDR3 protein: CASRPAGGVQPQHF. For the CDR3, the DNA is TGTGCCAGCCGACCCGCGGGGGGCGTTCAGCCCCAGCATTTT.

Ten or more counts support this clonotype. The gene calls are TRBV10-3 and TRBJ1-2; perhaps TRBD1 as D (6 bases). Germline V gives CDR1 ENHRY, CDR2 SYGVKD. CDR3 size: 16 residues. The V end lost 8 bases, the J end lost 2 bases, and 21 bases lay between the germline ends. The CDR3 is CAILTQSGTTNYGYTF. The DNA for the CDR3 is TGTGCCATCTTAACCCAATCCGGGACAACCAACTATGGCTACACCTTC.

About this clonotype itself: This clone may be a read error of a much larger clone one base away. The rearrangement joins TRBV15 to TRBJ1-5, with a weak D call TRBD1 (5 bases). The CDR3 contains 15 residues. Germline V gene lookup returns CDR1 LNHNV and CDR2 YYDKDF (reference sequence). The CDR3 reads CATGRDRQSNQPQHF. CDR3 DNA sequence: TGTGCCACCGGCAGAGACCGACAGAGCAATCAGCCCCAGCATTTT.

The chain links TRBV29-1 to TRBJ1-2; 9 bases are a match to TRBD1. Looked up from germline, CDR1 is SQVTM and CDR2 is ANQGSEA. V trimming: 4 bases; J trimming: 8 bases; junction bases outside the gene matches: 14. The CDR3 runs 15 residues. The CDR3 here is CSVVGDRVGLAGYTF. CDR3 nucleotides: TGCAGCGTTGTAGGGGACAGGGTGGGGCTCGCGGGCTACACCTTC.

The chain combines TRBV29-1 with TRBJ1-2; no clear D. CDR3 size: 10 residues. CDR1 SQVTM and CDR2 ANQGSEA come from the germline V gene. CDR3 DNA: TGCAGAGGGAGGGCCGGCGGCTACACCTTC. It specifies CRGRAGGYTF. Together with reference TRBV29-1 and TRBJ1-2, the CDR3 gives the full variable domain: SAVISQKPSRDICQRGTSLTIQCQVDSQVTMMFWYRQQPGQSLTLIATANQGSEATYESGFVIDKFPISRPNLTFSTLTVSNMSPEDSSIYLCRGRAGGYTFGSGTRLTVV.

This clonotype was picked up many times. The rearrangement links TRBV2 to TRBJ1-1; 8 bases fit TRBD1. V trimming: 6 bases; J trimming: 3 bases; junction bases outside the gene matches: 9. This CDR3 is 15 amino acids long. Germline values: CDR1 SNHLY, CDR2 FYNNEI. The CDR3: CASSTGGRYDTEAFF. The DNA for the CDR3 is TGTGCCAGCAGCACAGGGGGTAGATATGACACTGAAGCTTTCTTT.

This chain uses TRBV2 with TRBJ1-6, with 9 bases fitting TRBD1. The CDR3 length is 16 residues. J lost 3 bases, V lost 7 bases, and 7 bases had no gene match. Per germline, CDR1 SNHLY and CDR2 FYNNEI. The CDR3 DNA sequence: TGTGCCAGCACCGCGGGGACAGGGCTCTATAATTCACCCCTCCACTTT. Amino acids: CASTAGTGLYNSPLHF.